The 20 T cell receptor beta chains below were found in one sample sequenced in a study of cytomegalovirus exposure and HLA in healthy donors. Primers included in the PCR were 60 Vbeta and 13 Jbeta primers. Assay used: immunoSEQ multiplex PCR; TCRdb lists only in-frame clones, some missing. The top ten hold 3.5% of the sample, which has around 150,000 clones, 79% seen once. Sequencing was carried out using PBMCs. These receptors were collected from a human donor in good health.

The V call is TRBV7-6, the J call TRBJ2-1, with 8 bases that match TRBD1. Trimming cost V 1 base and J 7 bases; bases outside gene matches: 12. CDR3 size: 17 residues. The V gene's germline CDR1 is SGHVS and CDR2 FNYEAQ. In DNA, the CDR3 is TGTGCCAGCAGCTTAGGGACAGGGTCGGCCTTAAGGAATGAGCAGTTCTTC. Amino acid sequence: CASSLGTGSALRNEQFF.

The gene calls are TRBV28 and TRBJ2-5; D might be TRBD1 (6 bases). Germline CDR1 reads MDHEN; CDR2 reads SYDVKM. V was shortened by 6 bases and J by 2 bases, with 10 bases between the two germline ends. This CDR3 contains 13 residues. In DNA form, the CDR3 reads TGTGCCAGCAGACGGACAGATCAAGAGACCCAGTACTTC. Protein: CASRRTDQETQYF.

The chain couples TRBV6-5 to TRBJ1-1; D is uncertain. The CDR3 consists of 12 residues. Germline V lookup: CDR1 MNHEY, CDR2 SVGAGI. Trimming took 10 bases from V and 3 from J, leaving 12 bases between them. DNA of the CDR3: TGTGCCACCTACCGGGGAGACACTGAAGCTTTCTTT. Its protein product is CATYRGDTEAFF.

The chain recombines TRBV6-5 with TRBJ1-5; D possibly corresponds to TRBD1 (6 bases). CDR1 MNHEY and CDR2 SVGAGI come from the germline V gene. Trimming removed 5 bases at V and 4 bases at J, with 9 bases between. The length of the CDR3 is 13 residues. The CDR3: CASSRDTNQPQHF. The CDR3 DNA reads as TGTGCCAGCAGTCGGGACACAAATCAGCCCCAGCATTTT.

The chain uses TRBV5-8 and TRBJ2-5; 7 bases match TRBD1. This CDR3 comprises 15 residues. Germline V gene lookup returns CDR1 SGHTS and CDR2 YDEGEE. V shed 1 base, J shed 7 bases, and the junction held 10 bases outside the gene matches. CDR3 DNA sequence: TGTGCCAGCAGCTTGAAGGGGGCTAGCCGCGGGACCCAGTACTTC. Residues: CASSLKGASRGTQYF.

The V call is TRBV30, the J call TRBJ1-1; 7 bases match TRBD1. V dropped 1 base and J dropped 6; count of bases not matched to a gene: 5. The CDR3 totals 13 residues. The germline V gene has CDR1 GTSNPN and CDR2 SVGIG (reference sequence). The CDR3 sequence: CAWSGDSRSEAFF. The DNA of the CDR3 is TGTGCCTGGAGTGGGGACAGCCGTTCTGAAGCTTTCTTT. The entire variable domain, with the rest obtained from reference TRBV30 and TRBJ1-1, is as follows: SQTIHQWPATLVQPVGSPLSLECTVEGTSNPNLYWYRQAAGRGLQLLFYSVGIGQISSEVPQNLSASRPQDRQFILSSKKLLLSDSGFYLCAWSGDSRSEAFFGQGTRLTVV.

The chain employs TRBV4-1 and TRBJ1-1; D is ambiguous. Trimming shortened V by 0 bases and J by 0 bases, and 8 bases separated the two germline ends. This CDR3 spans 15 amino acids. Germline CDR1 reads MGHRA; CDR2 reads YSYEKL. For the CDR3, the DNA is TGCGCCAGCAGCCAAGATAGGGAGATGAACACTGAAGCTTTCTTT. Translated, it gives CASSQDREMNTEAFF.

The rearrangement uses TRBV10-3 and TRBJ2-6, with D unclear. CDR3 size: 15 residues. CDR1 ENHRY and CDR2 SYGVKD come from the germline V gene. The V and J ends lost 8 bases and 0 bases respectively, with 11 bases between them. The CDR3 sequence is CAIGPSRSGANVLTF. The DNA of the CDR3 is TGTGCCATCGGTCCTAGTCGCTCTGGGGCCAACGTCCTGACTTTC.

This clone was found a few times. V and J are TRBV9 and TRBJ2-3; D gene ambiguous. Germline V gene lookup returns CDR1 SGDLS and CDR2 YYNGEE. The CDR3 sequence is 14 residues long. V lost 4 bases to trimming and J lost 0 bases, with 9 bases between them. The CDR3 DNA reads TGTGCCAGCAGCCCCCAGACTAGCACAGATACGCAGTATTTT. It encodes CASSPQTSTDTQYF.

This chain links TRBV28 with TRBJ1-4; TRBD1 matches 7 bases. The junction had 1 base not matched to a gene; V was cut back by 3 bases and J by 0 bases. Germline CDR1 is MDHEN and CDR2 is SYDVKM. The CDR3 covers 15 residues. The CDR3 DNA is TGTGCCAGCAGTTTTAGGGGGCCAACTAATGAAAAACTGTTTTTT. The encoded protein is CASSFRGPTNEKLFF. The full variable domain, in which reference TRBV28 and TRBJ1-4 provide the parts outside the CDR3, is DVKVTQSSRYLVKRTGEKVFLECVQDMDHENMFWYRQDPGLGLRLIYFSYDVKMKEKGDIPEGYSVSREKKERFSLILESASTNQTSMYLCASSFRGPTNEKLFFGSGTQLSVL.

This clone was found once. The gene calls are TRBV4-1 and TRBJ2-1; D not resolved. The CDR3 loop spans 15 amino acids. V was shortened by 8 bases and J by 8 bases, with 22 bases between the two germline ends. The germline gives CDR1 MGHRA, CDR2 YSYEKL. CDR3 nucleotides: TGCGCCAGCTCTGGAGCGTTCCCTTCCTCGGATGAGCAGTTCTTC. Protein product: CASSGAFPSSDEQFF.

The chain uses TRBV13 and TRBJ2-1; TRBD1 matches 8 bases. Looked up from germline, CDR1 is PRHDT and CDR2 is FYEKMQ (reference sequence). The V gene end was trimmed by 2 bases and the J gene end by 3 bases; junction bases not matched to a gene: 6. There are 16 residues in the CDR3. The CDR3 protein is CASSLTGQGFYNEQFF. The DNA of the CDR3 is TGTGCCAGCAGCTTAACTGGACAGGGATTCTACAATGAGCAGTTCTTC.

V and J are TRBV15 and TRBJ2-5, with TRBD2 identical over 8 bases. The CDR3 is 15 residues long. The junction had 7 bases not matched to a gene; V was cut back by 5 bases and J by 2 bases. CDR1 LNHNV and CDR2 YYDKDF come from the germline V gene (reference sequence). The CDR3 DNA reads TGTGCCACCAGCGGATACGGGGGGGAGCAAGAGACCCAGTACTTC. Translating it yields CATSGYGGEQETQYF.

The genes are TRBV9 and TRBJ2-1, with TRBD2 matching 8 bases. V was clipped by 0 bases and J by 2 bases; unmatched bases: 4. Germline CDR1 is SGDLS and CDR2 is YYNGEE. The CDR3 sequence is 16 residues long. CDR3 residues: CASSVAGSGTYNEQFF. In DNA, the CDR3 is TGTGCCAGCAGCGTAGCTGGTAGCGGGACCTACAATGAGCAGTTCTTC.

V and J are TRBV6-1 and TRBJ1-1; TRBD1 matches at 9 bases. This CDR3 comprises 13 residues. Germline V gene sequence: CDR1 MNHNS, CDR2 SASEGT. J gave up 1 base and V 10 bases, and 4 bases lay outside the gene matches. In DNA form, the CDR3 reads TGTGCCACGGGACAGGGCACGAACACTGAAGCTTTCTTT. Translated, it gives CATGQGTNTEAFF.

The CDR3: CASMSTGVGTEAFF. The CDR3 nucleotides read TGTGCCAGTATGTCGACAGGGGTTGGCACTGAAGCTTTCTTT. This chain uses TRBV19 with TRBJ1-1, with 8 bases lining up with TRBD1. With V trimmed by 7 bases and J by 4 bases, 8 bases remained unmatched. The CDR3 length is 14 residues. The V gene's germline CDR1 is LNHDA and CDR2 SQIVND (reference sequence).

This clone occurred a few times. CDR3 DNA: TGTGCCAGCAGCCCCATGTCAGGGGGCGTTAACACTGAAGCTTTCTTT. Its translation: CASSPMSGGVNTEAFF. This sequence joins TRBV9 and TRBJ1-1; 8 bases are shared with TRBD1. Germline CDR1 and CDR2: SGDLS and YYNGEE. This CDR3 is built from 16 residues. The V and J ends lost 4 bases and 2 bases, in that order; junction bases with no gene match: 10.

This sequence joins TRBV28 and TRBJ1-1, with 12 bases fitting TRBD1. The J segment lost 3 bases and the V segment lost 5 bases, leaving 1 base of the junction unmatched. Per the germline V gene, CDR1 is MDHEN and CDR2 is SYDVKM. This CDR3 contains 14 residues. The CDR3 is CASSRDRGHTEAFF. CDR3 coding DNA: TGTGCCAGCAGTAGGGACAGGGGGCACACTGAAGCTTTCTTT.

The CDR3 DNA is TGCGCCAGCAGCCCGGAACTAGCGGGAGGATACAATGAGCAGTTCTTC. Amino acids: CASSPELAGGYNEQFF. This sequence joins TRBV5-1 and TRBJ2-1; TRBD2 matches 12 bases. From germline, CDR1 is SGHRS and CDR2 YFSETQ. This CDR3 spans 16 amino acids. Germline trimming cut 4 bases from V and 4 bases from J; bases unmatched to any gene: 6.

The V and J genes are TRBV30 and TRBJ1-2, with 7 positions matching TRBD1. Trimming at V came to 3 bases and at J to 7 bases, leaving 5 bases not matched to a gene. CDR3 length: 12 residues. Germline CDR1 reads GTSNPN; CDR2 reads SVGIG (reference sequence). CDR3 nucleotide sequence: TGTGCCTGGAGCAAGGGGGCGCGTGGCTACACCTTC. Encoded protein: CAWSKGARGYTF. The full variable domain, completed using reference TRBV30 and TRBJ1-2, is SQTIHQWPATLVQPVGSPLSLECTVEGTSNPNLYWYRQAAGRGLQLLFYSVGIGQISSEVPQNLSASRPQDRQFILSSKKLLLSDSGFYLCAWSKGARGYTFGSGTRLTVV.